A single sample is the source of the 27 T cell receptor beta chains below, sequenced in a study of T cells in localized non-small cell lung cancer. Method: immunoSEQ multiplex PCR; TCRdb's copy keeps in-frame clones and lacks some. The sample yields approximately 49,000 clones, roughly 80% seen once. This material consisted of peripheral blood, taken before any cancer treatment. These receptors were taken from a man aged 40-75 years with stage I squamous cell lung carcinoma.

The J gene is TRBJ2-1, the V gene TRBV28; 7 nucleotides line up with TRBD1. J was trimmed by 12 bases and V by 4 bases; bases with no gene match: 12. Germline CDR1 and CDR2: MDHEN and SYDVKM. The CDR3 runs to 14 residues. The CDR3 bases are TGTGCCAGCAGTTCGGGACAGATTTATACTGGGCAGTTCTTC. Encoded protein: CASSSGQIYTGQFF.

The rearrangement links TRBV18 to TRBJ1-1, with D uncertain. The CDR3 has 13 amino acids. Trimming cost V 3 bases and J 7 bases, with 12 bases left between them. Germline V gene sequence: CDR1 KGHSH, CDR2 LQKENI. CDR3 protein: CASSPWGWNEAFF. The CDR3 DNA reads TGTGCCAGCTCACCTTGGGGTTGGAATGAAGCTTTCTTT.

The rearrangement links TRBV10-2 to TRBJ1-1, with a tentative D call TRBD1 (6 bases). V gave up 6 bases and J gave up 1 base, with 9 bases separating them. The CDR3 has 13 amino acids. CDR1 is WSHSY and CDR2 is SAAADI in the germline V gene. The CDR3 loop reads CASRGQTNTEAFF. The CDR3 DNA sequence: TGCGCCAGCAGAGGACAGACGAACACTGAAGCTTTCTTT.

The chain has TRBV9 and TRBJ2-1, with 10 bases fitting TRBD2. CDR3 length equals 15 residues. The J segment lost 7 bases and the V segment lost 3 bases, leaving 7 bases of the junction unmatched. Germline CDR1 SGDLS, CDR2 YYNGEE. Written as DNA, the CDR3 is TGTGCCAGCAGCGACACTAGCGGGGTAAGGAATGAGCAGTTCTTC. Encoded protein: CASSDTSGVRNEQFF.

The chain couples TRBV19 to TRBJ2-1, with 8 bases lining up with TRBD1. The V gene end was trimmed by 8 bases and the J gene end by 11 bases; junction bases not matched to a gene: 11. Germline loops: CDR1 LNHDA, CDR2 SQIVND (reference sequence). There are 13 residues in the CDR3. CDR3 sequence reads: CASQQSGGGQQFF. CDR3 DNA sequence: TGTGCCAGTCAACAGTCAGGGGGCGGACAGCAGTTCTTC.

The chain links TRBV5-1 to TRBJ1-3; 12 bases align to TRBD1. V gave up 0 bases and J gave up 2 bases; unmatched junction bases: 6. The CDR3 covers 18 residues. Germline CDR1 SGHRS, CDR2 YFSETQ. For the CDR3, the DNA is TGCGCCAGCAGCTTGGTTGGGACAGGGGGCTTTACTGGAAACACCATATATTTT. Protein product: CASSLVGTGGFTGNTIYF. The full variable domain, in which reference TRBV5-1 and TRBJ1-3 provide the parts outside the CDR3, is KAGVTQTPRYLIKTRGQQVTLSCSPISGHRSVSWYQQTPGQGLQFLFEYFSETQRNKGNFPGRFSGRQFSNSRSEMNVSTLELGDSALYLCASSLVGTGGFTGNTIYFGEGSWLTVV.

This clone appeared once. The V gene is TRBV4-3, the J gene TRBJ1-5; 8 positions agree with TRBD1. Germline V gives CDR1 LGHNA, CDR2 YSLEER. The CDR3 runs 14 residues. Trimming at V came to 1 base and at J to 9 bases, leaving 5 bases not matched to a gene. In DNA form, the CDR3 reads TGCGCCAGCAGCCAAGTGGCAGGGGGCAGGCCCCAGCATTTT. Translating gives CASSQVAGGRPQHF.

This chain joins TRBV6-1 and TRBJ2-1, with D perhaps assigned TRBD1 or TRBD2 (6 bases each). Germline CDR1 and CDR2: MNHNS and SASEGT. The ends were cut back, 7 bases at V and 0 bases at J, with 13 bases in the middle. This CDR3 comprises 15 residues. The CDR3 region has the DNA TGTGCCAGCACCGTAGGGGGGAGCTCCTACAATGAGCAGTTCTTC. Amino acids: CASTVGGSSYNEQFF.

This chain uses TRBV5-4 with TRBJ1-1; TRBD1 agrees at 7 bases. The V gene's germline CDR1 is SGHNT and CDR2 YYREEE (reference sequence). The ends lost 7 bases at V and 0 bases at J; junction bases unmatched: 9. The CDR3 contains 15 residues. CDR3 residues: CASLPRQGVNTEAFF. The CDR3 DNA reads as TGTGCCAGCCTCCCACGCCAGGGGGTGAACACTGAAGCTTTCTTT.

Details on this clone: The DNA is omitted, as the CDR3 cannot be located on it reliably, and the CDR3 follows TCRdb's listing. The rearrangement uses TRBV6-5 and TRBJ1-5; whether TRBD1, the table's D call, matches the DNA was not checked. The V gene's germline CDR1 is MNHEY and CDR2 SVGAGI. The CDR3 length equals 14 residues, ends included. CDR3: CASSSSTGEQPQHF.

Only a few counts were recorded for this clone. The genes are TRBV11-2 and TRBJ1-2; D remains unclear. Germline V gene sequence: CDR1 SGHAT, CDR2 FQNNGV. The CDR3 consists of 14 residues. Trimming took 2 bases from V and 2 from J, leaving 9 bases between them. This chain's CDR3 is CASSLLVTNYGYTF. The CDR3, as DNA: TGTGCCAGCAGCTTATTAGTCACCAACTATGGCTACACCTTC.

The chain links TRBV5-6 to TRBJ1-2; D might be TRBD1 (6 bases). V was shortened by 0 bases and J by 8 bases, with 14 bases between the two germline ends. The CDR3 is 14 residues long. Germline CDR1 and CDR2: SGHDT and YYEEEE. CDR3 DNA sequence: TGTGCCAGCAGCTTGGCCTCGGGGGGGCTGGGCTACACCTTC. It translates to CASSLASGGLGYTF.

The CDR3 DNA is TGTGCCAGCAGCTTATCGAACTATCGTCAAGAGACCCAGTACTTC. Residues: CASSLSNYRQETQYF. The V call is TRBV7-9, the J call TRBJ2-5; D uncertain. CDR1 and CDR2 (germline): SEHNR, FQNEAQ (reference sequence). The CDR3 covers 15 residues. V lost 2 bases to trimming and J lost 2 bases, with 12 bases between them.

This clone was detected many times. V gene TRBV7-6 combines with J gene TRBJ1-1; 7 nucleotides align to TRBD1. Germline V lookup: CDR1 SGHVS, CDR2 FNYEAQ. The CDR3 runs 15 residues. The trim removed 2 bases at V and 3 bases at J, leaving 6 bases unmatched. In DNA, the CDR3 is TGTGCCAGCAGCTTACCTGGGACAGCGGACACTGAAGCTTTCTTT. This encodes CASSLPGTADTEAFF.

The rearrangement joins TRBV9 to TRBJ2-3; 8 bases are a match to TRBD1. CDR1 is SGDLS and CDR2 is YYNGEE in the germline V gene. J lost 3 bases, V lost 0 bases, and 9 bases had no gene match. The CDR3 is made up of 17 amino acids. The CDR3 sequence: CASSVDKGQGSTDTQYF. As DNA, the CDR3 is TGTGCCAGCAGCGTAGACAAAGGACAGGGCTCAACAGATACGCAGTATTTT.

The rearrangement joins TRBV28 to TRBJ1-1; TRBD1 agrees at 7 bases. Germline loops: CDR1 MDHEN, CDR2 SYDVKM. V shed 7 bases and J 5 bases; nucleotides not matched to a gene: 10. There are 14 residues in the CDR3. The CDR3 DNA sequence: TGTGCCAGCACCAGGGGGGACTCGCGGACTGAAGCTTTCTTT. It specifies CASTRGDSRTEAFF. Full variable domain (outside the CDR3, taken from reference TRBV28 and TRBJ1-1): DVKVTQSSRYLVKRTGEKVFLECVQDMDHENMFWYRQDPGLGLRLIYFSYDVKMKEKGDIPEGYSVSREKKERFSLILESASTNQTSMYLCASTRGDSRTEAFFGQGTRLTVV.

The V call is TRBV19, the J call TRBJ1-6; D remains ambiguous. Germline V gives CDR1 LNHDA, CDR2 SQIVND (reference sequence). Trimming removed 3 bases at V and 6 bases at J, with 21 bases between. The CDR3 extends over 18 amino acids. The CDR3: CASSIEIPRQTSNSPLHF. The CDR3 DNA follows: TGTGCCAGTAGTATTGAGATTCCACGACAAACCAGTAATTCACCCCTCCACTTT.

The V gene is TRBV19, the J gene TRBJ1-5, with D unresolved. The V gene's germline CDR1 is LNHDA and CDR2 SQIVND (reference sequence). This CDR3 has 18 amino acids. The V end was cut by 4 bases, the J end by 0 bases, with 19 bases between. In DNA, the CDR3 is TGTGCCAGTAGTACGCCGACATCGGGCAGTCTTAGCAATCAGCCCCAGCATTTT. Its protein product is CASSTPTSGSLSNQPQHF.

The V and J genes are TRBV30 and TRBJ2-5; D uncertain. Germline V gene data show CDR1 as GTSNPN and CDR2 as SVGIG (reference sequence). Trimming pared 0 bases from V and 3 bases from J, leaving 17 bases between. This CDR3 is built from 16 residues. The CDR3 DNA sequence: TGTGCCTGGAGTGTCCTCGGGTGGGGATATGAAGAGACCCAGTACTTC. Amino acid sequence: CAWSVLGWGYEETQYF.

Turning to this clone: Relative to the germline gene, one junction end is altered; a read error may explain this. The chain links TRBV6-1 to TRBJ1-3; D uncertain. CDR3 length: 14 amino acids. In germline, CDR1 is MNHNS, CDR2 SASEGT. The CDR3 region is CASSEGIRRNTIYF. The CDR3, as DNA: TGTGCCAGCAGCGAAGGTATTAGAAGAAACACCATATATTTT.

The chain uses TRBV15 and TRBJ1-1; TRBD1 might be the D (5 bases). The V end lost 0 bases, the J end lost 6 bases, and 14 bases lay between the germline ends. The CDR3 contains 15 residues. CDR1 is LNHNV and CDR2 is YYDKDF in the germline V gene (reference sequence). The CDR3 here is CATSRDLTGGAEAFF. The CDR3 DNA sequence: TGTGCCACCAGCAGAGATTTGACTGGGGGTGCTGAAGCTTTCTTT.

The gene calls are TRBV5-6 and TRBJ2-3; D gene ambiguous. V gave up 2 bases and J gave up 2 bases, with 15 bases separating them. The CDR3 consists of 16 residues. Looked up from germline, CDR1 is SGHDT and CDR2 is YYEEEE. The CDR3: CASSFALGIATDTQYF. The DNA for the CDR3 is TGTGCCAGCAGCTTCGCGCTCGGAATTGCCACAGATACGCAGTATTTT. The complete variable domain, with remaining parts taken from reference TRBV5-6 and TRBJ2-3, reads DAGVTQSPTHLIKTRGQQVTLRCSPKSGHDTVSWYQQALGQGPQFIFQYYEEEERQRGNFPDRFSGHQFPNYSSELNVNALLLGDSALYLCASSFALGIATDTQYFGPGTRLTVL.

The chain uses TRBV6-1 and TRBJ1-4; D is possibly TRBD1 (5 bases). The germline V and J ends were trimmed by 4 bases and 10 bases, with 22 bases remaining between them. Germline V lookup: CDR1 MNHNS, CDR2 SASEGT. This CDR3 comprises 16 residues. The CDR3 DNA reads as TGTGCCAGCAGTGTCCCTGCCCTCCCGGGGGGTGGAAAACTGTTTTTT. Translating gives CASSVPALPGGGKLFF.

The chain carries TRBV7-9 and TRBJ1-2; D is perhaps TRBD1 (6 bases). The CDR3 runs to 16 residues. Trimming shortened V by 5 bases and J by 8 bases, and 24 bases separated the two germline ends. Germline values: CDR1 SEHNR, CDR2 FQNEAQ (reference sequence). In DNA, the CDR3 is TGTGCCAGCAGCCCCCTGGGGACAAGGGGAAGCAGAGGCTACACCTTC. It yields the protein CASSPLGTRGSRGYTF.

The chain is built from TRBV11-2 and TRBJ2-1, with D perhaps TRBD2 (5 bases). Germline CDR1 SGHAT, CDR2 FQNNGV. The CDR3 extends over 14 amino acids. V was trimmed by 3 bases and J by 6 bases, leaving 12 bases between them. CDR3 DNA sequence: TGTGCCAGCAGCTTGGGAGCTTACGGCAATGAGCAGTTCTTC. This gives the protein CASSLGAYGNEQFF. The full variable domain, its missing parts supplied by reference TRBV11-2 and TRBJ2-1, is EAGVAQSPRYKIIEKRQSVAFWCNPISGHATLYWYQQILGQGPKLLIQFQNNGVVDDSQLPKDRFSAERLKGVDSTLKIQPAKLEDSAVYLCASSLGAYGNEQFFGPGTRLTVL.

The chain links TRBV9 to TRBJ1-2; D not resolved. The germline gives CDR1 SGDLS, CDR2 YYNGEE. The CDR3 totals 13 residues. V dropped 3 bases and J dropped 2 bases, with 8 bases sitting between them. CDR3 region: CASSGAENYGYTF. The CDR3 DNA follows: TGTGCCAGCAGCGGGGCGGAGAACTATGGCTACACCTTC.

The rearrangement uses TRBV5-5 and TRBJ1-5; D is undetermined. V lost 4 bases, J lost 4 bases, and 9 bases lay in between. CDR1 and CDR2 from the germline V gene are SGHKS and YYEKEE (reference sequence). The CDR3 is 13 amino acids. For the CDR3, the DNA is TGTGCCAGCAGCGGACTGGGAAATCAGCCCCAGCATTTT. It codes for CASSGLGNQPQHF.